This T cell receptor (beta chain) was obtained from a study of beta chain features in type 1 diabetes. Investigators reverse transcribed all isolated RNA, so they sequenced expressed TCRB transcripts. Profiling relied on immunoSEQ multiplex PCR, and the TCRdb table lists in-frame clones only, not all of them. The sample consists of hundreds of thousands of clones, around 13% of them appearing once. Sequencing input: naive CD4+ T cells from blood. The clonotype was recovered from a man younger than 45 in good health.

This CDR3 is CSVAEGTSTDTQYF. The DNA of the CDR3 is TGCAGCGTTGCGGAGGGGACTAGCACAGATACGCAGTATTTT. The gene calls are TRBV29-1 and TRBJ2-3; perhaps TRBD2 as D (6 bases). The CDR3 extends over 14 amino acids. Trimming left V 4 bases short and J 0 bases short, with 11 bases between. CDR1 is SQVTM and CDR2 is ANQGSEA in the germline V gene.